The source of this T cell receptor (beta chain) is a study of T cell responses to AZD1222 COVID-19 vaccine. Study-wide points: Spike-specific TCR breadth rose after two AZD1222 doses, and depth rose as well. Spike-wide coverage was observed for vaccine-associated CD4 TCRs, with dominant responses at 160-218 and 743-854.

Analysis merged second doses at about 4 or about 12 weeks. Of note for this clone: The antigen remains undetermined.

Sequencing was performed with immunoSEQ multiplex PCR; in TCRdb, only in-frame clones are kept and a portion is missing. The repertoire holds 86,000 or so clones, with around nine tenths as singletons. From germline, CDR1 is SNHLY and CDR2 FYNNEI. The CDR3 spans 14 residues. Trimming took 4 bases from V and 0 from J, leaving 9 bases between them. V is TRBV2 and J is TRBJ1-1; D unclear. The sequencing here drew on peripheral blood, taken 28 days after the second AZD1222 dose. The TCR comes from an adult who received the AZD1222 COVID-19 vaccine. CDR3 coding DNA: TGTGCCAGCAGTGGGCAGTTCATGAACACTGAAGCTTTCTTT. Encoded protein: CASSGQFMNTEAFF.